This T cell receptor beta chain was sequenced in a study of cytomegalovirus exposure and HLA in healthy donors (dated by TCRdb to 2015 to 2018). Broadly, across the study: An earlier analysis of about 560 of the donors reported 276 Gb of sequence data and approximately 120 million unique TCR beta sequences obtained from 180 million or so T cells. Alongside the repertoire data, information on donor age, sex, ethnicity and CMV serostatus was compiled. Among 300 to 450 genotyped donors of the cohort, an average of about 240,000 unique TCR beta nucleotide sequences were sequenced per donor, around 20% of them non-productive. About 5 DR-DQ haplotypes were handled as single units for association and clustering, since linkage in the cohort was strong. A later analysis re-examined previously published TCR beta repertoires from just over 650 donors and added high-resolution HLA genotyping to investigate patterns of TCR occurrence. A later genetic analysis used genome-wide SNP genotypes for about three fifths of the 666 donors, treating that subset as a discovery cohort. To decide whether each TCR beta V gene segment behaved as functional or pseudogenic, an earlier analysis of several hundred of the donors relied on high-throughput TCR beta sequencing. Class I and class II HLA loci were covered by the typing at four-digit resolution. The study profiled the T cell repertoires of 500 to 800 subjects by immunosequencing and related them to cytomegalovirus serostatus. Among the roughly 400 genotyped donors, under 90% belonged to the genetic ancestry cluster associated with self-reported Caucasian donors. Every repertoire in the discovery cohort had been generated on one and the same sequencing platform. To predict cytomegalovirus infection status, the study combined high-throughput TCR immunosequencing, statistical association of individual TCRs with disease status, and machine learning. The number of donors typed differed by locus, with roughly 629-640 for A, B, C, DRB1 and DQB1, over 500 for DQA1, approximately 580 for DPA1, and 472 for DPB1. The study aimed to test whether signatures of past pathogen exposure could be identified by cataloging public T cell receptors. An early release that covered roughly 600 HLA-typed donors contained about 300 gigabases of sequencing data and some 87 million unique TCR sequences. Besides the first cohort of around 700 subjects, a separate validation cohort made up of roughly 130 different subjects was used. The later analysis used no new phenotypic data to find candidate immune exposures, relying instead on TCR beta sequences and their occurrence across donors. Study-level results and caveats: A further reported finding was that TCR beta sequences accurately predicted the HLA-A and HLA-B alleles for most subjects in the first cohort. According to a later analysis, parvovirus B19, influenza, CMV and Epstein-Barr virus appeared linked to several top co-occurrence clusters. In this cohort, only TCR beta chains were sequenced, and detectable features were limited by the absence of alpha or paired-chain data. Compared with the roughly 670-donor mean, donors in an Asian-associated ancestry cluster had fewer N-insertions in productive TCRs, according to a later genetic analysis. Because HLA typing was unavailable for some donors at each locus, only the typed subset was used in association tests. Most TCR sequences were observed very rarely across donors, whereas some public TCRs were present in many individuals. Broadly in line with IMGT annotations, most TCR beta V segments showed up in productive rearrangements about 87% or about 30% of the time in an earlier analysis of around 600 of the donors. A later analysis found that TCR association rates varied across HLA loci, with DRB1 alleles showing the most associated TCRs and HLA-C alleles the fewest. A later analysis found that HLA-associated TCR beta chains were more clonally expanded and had lower generation probabilities than equally common non-associated chains. Strong co-occurrence of HLA alleles, especially DR and DQ, made assigning TCR associations to individual alleles difficult. Correlated functional status among segregating V segments might be attributable to linkage disequilibrium, but an unknown experimental factor could not be ruled out. The only immune exposure information available for the cohort was CMV serostatus. The study listed approximately 160 TCR beta chains as associated with cytomegalovirus. It was suggested by the authors that the approach could potentially be generalized to other disease states and immunological phenotypes. In vitro tests confirmed that three of the cytomegalovirus-associated TCR beta chains recognize cytomegalovirus antigens. V-gene and J-gene trimming of TCR beta chains was associated with a missense DCLRE1C variant in a later genetic analysis, and the association was replicated in an independent cohort. Roughly uniform sequencing depth across donors was assumed in presence/absence analyses, although this assumption may not hold. Some IMGT-functional V segments, including TRBV6-2 and TRBV6-3, could not be told apart with the 87-base-pair reads, so those segments were excluded. The classifier was reported to diagnose cytomegalovirus status with high specificity and sensitivity in both the original cohort and the validation cohort. A later analysis found that most CMV-associated TCR beta chains appeared HLA-restricted, with HLA associations seemingly driven largely by CMV exposure. Because counts were too low, seventeen rarely observed V segments, including chromosome 9 orphons, were excluded from the earlier analysis of a few hundred of the donors. At a false discovery rate of 0.05, a later analysis linked roughly 17,000 TCR beta sequences to specific HLA alleles. A cluster of highly shared sequence variants was judged likely to be a technical artifact of the sequencing pipeline.

Library prep was done by the immunoSEQ multiplex PCR assay. The multiplex PCR relied on a mix of 60 forward primers for TCR Vbeta segments and 13 reverse primers for TCR Jbeta segments. Amplification of the CDR3 region of rearranged TCR beta genes was performed with a multiplex PCR assay on genomic DNA. The amplified TCR beta libraries were sequenced on the Illumina HiSeq System as 87-base-pair reads. The authors' pipeline ran thus. A later analysis counted approximately 84 million unique TCR beta chains across the 550 to 800 repertoires, and roughly 11 million of these chains were shared by at least two donors. Raw reads were error-corrected and collapsed into unique sequences with a nearest-neighbor algorithm that merged closely related sequences to remove PCR and sequencing errors. V, D and J gene segments were assigned by aligning CDR3 sequences to IMGT reference sequences. For a sequence to be retained, at least a six-nucleotide match to both a V gene segment and a J gene segment was required. A rearrangement was called productive if the CDR3 had no stop codons and remained in frame with V and J, and every other rearrangement was called non-productive. CDR3 was defined according to IMGT convention as the region running from the second conserved V-encoded cysteine to the conserved J-encoded phenylalanine. In an earlier analysis of roughly 610 of the donors, sequences lacking an unambiguous match to a single V gene segment were excluded. In an earlier analysis of about 590 of the donors, a V segment was called functional when productive rearrangements were above 56.7%, and segregating when the standard deviation between donors exceeded 5%. A statistical classification framework was developed to diagnose cytomegalovirus status using the catalog of TCR beta chain sequences. In a later analysis, V and J genes were assigned by comparing TCR nucleotide sequences against IMGT/GENE-DB human TR gene sequences. A later analysis assigned CDR3 sequences and most-parsimonious VDJ recombination scenarios with the TCRdist pipeline. In a later analysis, each TCR beta chain was defined by its CDR3 amino acid sequence together with its V-gene family, and reads without a unique V-gene family were excluded. To address suspected cross-contamination and a sequencing artifact, a later analysis removed 592 highly shared, low-generation-probability nucleotide sequences. For each public chain, a later analysis derived a clonal expansion index from normalized ranks of inferred template counts within each repertoire. In a later analysis, generation probabilities were computed with a VDJ recombination model fitted to out-of-frame rearrangements, and the resulting probabilities were checked against IGoR. Hypergeometric tests were used in a later analysis to score TCR-TCR, TCR-HLA and TCR-CMV co-occurrence, with a repertoire-size bias correction applied to the TCR pairs. To estimate false discovery rates, a later analysis permuted the HLA or CMV assignments 20 times. A later analysis grouped co-occurring TCRs with DBSCAN, adding TCRdist sequence similarity when clustering within HLA-allele-positive subsets. For co-occurrence clustering, repertoires with fewer than 30,000 or more than 120,000 public chains were excluded, along with about five repertoires with anomalous nucleotide sharing. Entries here come from immuneACCESS through TCRdb and include only in-frame sequences with V and J called. Some clones fail to appear in such tables; in the studies checked, an unresolved V gene covers under half of the shortfall, and the cause of the remainder is unknown. V and J calls and clone size are given by that table; D and trimming were obtained from the DNA. Present in this sample are around 150,000 clones, 65% to 85% of which were seen just once. Under 3% of the sample belongs to the ten largest clones.

On this clone: Which antigen it targets is not known. No base quality information exists; no much larger clone differs at one position.

The cohort was made up of 650 to 700 healthy bone marrow donors. Cohort members were all nominally healthy when sampled, although unrecorded immune exposures were likely present. The donor tested CMV seropositive and was one of the 289 seropositive cohort members. A peripheral blood sample was collected from each donor, and TCR beta sequencing was performed on peripheral blood mononuclear cells. Genomic DNA was extracted from the blood cell samples with the Qiagen DNeasy Blood Extraction Kit. The CDR3 goes from the cysteine to the phenylalanine over 14 residues. Only the CDR3 DNA stays, 42 bases, in frame from base 1. V loses 8 bases of germline sequence and J loses 5 bases, and the interval between the two ends is 16 bases.

Sequenced input: PBMCs. The TCR was taken from a woman in her forties or fifties in good health and CMV-seropositive. The chain is made from TRBV23-1 and TRBJ1-5; perhaps TRBD1 is the D gene, with 5 bases matching. TRBV23-1 is classed as an ORF, of uncertain function. Read as DNA, the sequence is TGCGCCAGCCATCGGGTGGGAGGGGATCAGCCCCAGCATTTT. This sequence encodes CASHRVGGDQPQHF.